This TCR beta chain is drawn from a study of cytomegalovirus exposure and HLA in healthy donors (dated by TCRdb to about 2017). In terms of the full investigation: An earlier analysis of fewer than 750 of the donors reported approximately 280 Gb of sequence data and 95 million to 140 million unique TCR beta sequences obtained from some 200 million T cells. An early release that covered some 640 HLA-typed donors contained 300 to 350 gigabases of sequencing data and some 87 million unique TCR sequences. Among the roughly 390 genotyped donors, approximately 82% belonged to the genetic ancestry cluster associated with self-reported Caucasian donors. The study aimed to test whether cataloging public T cell receptors could reveal signatures of past pathogen exposure. The study used immunosequencing to profile the T cell repertoires of approximately 640 subjects and linked those repertoires to cytomegalovirus serostatus. A separate validation cohort of about 110 different subjects was used in addition to the roughly 670-subject first cohort. To predict cytomegalovirus infection status, the study combined high-throughput TCR immunosequencing, statistical association of individual TCRs with disease status, and machine learning. In a later analysis, previously published TCR beta repertoires from hundreds of donors were re-analyzed and high-resolution HLA genotyping was added so that TCR occurrence patterns could be studied. The later analysis used no new phenotypic data to find candidate immune exposures, relying instead on TCR beta sequences and their occurrence across donors. To decide whether each TCR beta V gene segment behaved as functional or pseudogenic, an earlier analysis of approximately 590 of the donors relied on high-throughput TCR beta sequencing. Donor age, sex, ethnicity and CMV serostatus were compiled alongside the repertoire data. A later genetic analysis used genome-wide SNP genotypes for 398 of the 666 donors, treating that subset as a discovery cohort. Every discovery cohort repertoire had been produced on one sequencing platform. HLA typing covered class I and class II loci at four-digit resolution. The number of donors typed differed by locus, with roughly 629-640 for A, B, C, DRB1 and DQB1, more than 500 for DQA1, approximately 570 for DPA1, and under 490 for DPB1. Roughly five DR-DQ haplotypes were treated as single units for association and clustering because of strong linkage in the cohort. Among 350 to 400 genotyped donors of the cohort, an average of approximately 240,000 unique TCR beta nucleotide sequences were sequenced per donor, roughly 20% of them non-productive.

From its cysteine to its phenylalanine, the CDR3 spans 16 amino acids. Kept here is only the CDR3 DNA, which spans 48 bases and is read in frame from base 1. For CDR1 and CDR2, the germline V gene (reference sequence) lists SEHNR and FQNEAQ. Libraries were built with the immunoSEQ multiplex PCR assay. For the multiplex PCR, a mixture combining 60 forward primers for TCR Vbeta segments and 13 reverse primers for TCR Jbeta segments was used. A multiplex PCR assay on genomic DNA amplified the CDR3 region of rearranged TCR beta genes. The Illumina HiSeq System was used to sequence the amplified TCR beta libraries as 87-base-pair reads. For the original study's pipeline: A later analysis counted 65 million to 90 million unique TCR beta chains across the 550 to 800 repertoires, and around 9.9 million of these chains were shared by at least two donors. To remove PCR and sequencing errors, raw reads were error-corrected and collapsed into unique sequences using a nearest-neighbor algorithm that merged closely related sequences. V, D and J gene segments were assigned by aligning CDR3 sequences to IMGT reference sequences. For a sequence to be retained, a match of at least six nucleotides was required to both a V gene segment and a J gene segment. Rearrangements were called productive when the CDR3 lacked stop codons and stayed in frame with V and J; all others were non-productive. Following IMGT convention, CDR3 was defined as the stretch from the second conserved V-encoded cysteine to the conserved J-encoded phenylalanine. The earlier analysis of approximately 500 of the donors excluded sequences that lacked an unambiguous match to a single V gene segment. An earlier analysis of several hundred of the donors called V segments functional above 56.7% productive rearrangements and segregating when the between-donor standard deviation exceeded 5%. A statistical classification framework was built to diagnose cytomegalovirus status from the catalog of TCR beta chain sequences. V and J gene assignment, in a later analysis, came from comparing TCR nucleotide sequences with IMGT/GENE-DB human TR gene sequences. The TCRdist pipeline was used in a later analysis to assign CDR3 sequences and most-parsimonious VDJ recombination scenarios. In a later analysis, each TCR beta chain was defined by its CDR3 amino acid sequence together with its V-gene family, and reads without a unique V-gene family were excluded. A later analysis removed 592 highly shared, low-generation-probability nucleotide sequences to deal with suspected cross-contamination and a sequencing artifact. In a later analysis, a clonal expansion index for each public chain was calculated from normalized within-repertoire ranks of inferred template counts. In a later analysis, generation probabilities were computed using a VDJ recombination model fitted to out-of-frame rearrangements, and the results were checked against IGoR. A later analysis scored TCR-TCR, TCR-HLA and TCR-CMV co-occurrence with hypergeometric tests, applying a repertoire-size bias correction to TCR pairs. False discovery rates were estimated in a later analysis by permuting HLA or CMV assignments 20 times. In a later analysis, co-occurring TCRs were grouped with DBSCAN, and TCRdist sequence similarity was added when clustering was performed within HLA-allele-positive subsets. Repertoires with fewer than 30,000 or more than 120,000 public chains, plus five repertoires with anomalous nucleotide sharing, were excluded from co-occurrence clustering. The clones in this table, taken by TCRdb from immuneACCESS, are in-frame only. Not every clone is retained; where verified, under half of the shortfall comes from an unresolved V gene, and the cause of the rest is unknown. Clone size and the V and J calls come from that table; the DNA yielded D and trimming. This sample gives tens of thousands of clones in total; approximately 78% of them show up just once. The ten biggest clones cover around 2.7% of the sample.

In the case of this clone: It has no known antigen specificity. The germline gene is not matched at one end of the junction; a read error may be the cause.

The cohort consisted of some 730 healthy bone marrow donors. At the time of sampling, all cohort members were nominally healthy, though unrecorded immune exposures were likely present. The donor was CMV seropositive and belonged to the group of 250 to 300 seropositive cohort members. Each donor provided a peripheral blood sample, and peripheral blood mononuclear cells were used for TCR beta sequencing. The Qiagen DNeasy Blood Extraction Kit was used to extract genomic DNA from the blood cell samples. General findings and caveats noted by the study authors: Around 16 rarely observed V segments, including chromosome 9 orphons, were excluded from the earlier analysis of about 610 of the donors because counts were too low. In both the original and validation cohorts, the classifier was reported to diagnose cytomegalovirus status with high specificity and sensitivity. Linkage disequilibrium might explain the correlated functional status among segregating V segments, but an unknown experimental factor could not be excluded. Some IMGT-functional V segments, including TRBV6-2 and TRBV6-3, could not be distinguished by the 87-base-pair reads and were therefore excluded. Several of the top co-occurrence clusters appeared to be linked to parvovirus B19, influenza, CMV and Epstein-Barr virus, according to a later analysis. In a later analysis, HLA-associated TCR beta chains were found to be more clonally expanded and to have lower generation probabilities than equally common non-associated chains. Because HLA typing was unavailable for some donors at each locus, only the typed subset was used in association tests. It was suggested by the authors that the approach could potentially be generalized to other disease states and immunological phenotypes. The cohort was sequenced for TCR beta chains only, and without alpha or paired-chain data the features that could be detected were limited. In a later analysis, the rate of TCR association differed among HLA loci, with DRB1 alleles having the most associated TCRs and HLA-C alleles having the fewest. According to a later genetic analysis, donors in an Asian-associated ancestry cluster had fewer N-insertions in productive TCRs than the roughly 670-donor mean. A total of fewer than 200 TCR beta chains were listed by the study as associated with cytomegalovirus. Assigning TCR associations to individual alleles was difficult when HLA alleles, especially DR and DQ, strongly co-occurred. In an earlier analysis of about 550 of the donors, most TCR beta V segments were observed in productive rearrangements about 87% or about 30% of the time, broadly matching IMGT annotations. An association between a missense DCLRE1C variant and V-gene and J-gene trimming of TCR beta chains was found in a later genetic analysis and replicated in an independent cohort. The sequencing pipeline was judged likely to have produced a cluster of highly shared sequence variants as a technical artifact. Presence/absence analyses assumed roughly uniform sequencing depth across donors, an assumption that may not hold. A later analysis found that most CMV-associated TCR beta chains appeared HLA-restricted, with HLA associations seemingly driven largely by CMV exposure. A further reported finding was that TCR beta sequences accurately predicted the HLA-A and HLA-B alleles for most subjects in the first cohort. At a false discovery rate of 0.05, a later analysis linked around 15,000 TCR beta sequences to specific HLA alleles. In vitro tests confirmed that a few of the cytomegalovirus-associated TCR beta chains recognize cytomegalovirus antigens. Immune exposure information for the cohort was limited to CMV serostatus. Across donors, most TCR sequences were observed very rarely, whereas some public TCRs were present in many individuals.

The chain is encoded by TRBV7-9 joined to TRBJ1-2; a tentative D call is TRBD1 (5 bases match). Sequencing was performed on PBMCs. The source is a male donor in good health and CMV-seropositive. In nucleotides, the sequence is TGTTCCAGCAGCTCAGGGTGGTGGTTGCCGAGCTATGGCTACACCTTC. Its product reads: CSSSSGWWLPSYGYTF.